The 6 T cell receptor beta chains below were found in one sample sequenced in a study of CD8+CD57+ T cells in acquired aplastic anemia. Researchers used genomic DNA as the template to profile TCR beta VDJ and CDR3. Via MiXCR, TCRdb re-called the reads, giving one row per CDR3 protein. The sample carries about 190,000 distinct CDR3 sequences, around half recorded once. Material: sorted CD4+, CD8+, or CD8+CD57+ T cells (not recorded which) from PBMCs. The receptors shown here come from a human donor in good health, serving as a control.

This clonotype was observed at least ten times. The chain employs TRBV20-1 and TRBJ2-5; 8 positions match TRBD2. The CDR3 has 15 residues. From germline, CDR1 is DFQATT and CDR2 SNEGSKA (reference sequence). The V and J ends lost 0 bases and 5 bases, in that order; junction bases with no gene match: 8. CDR3: CSARDTLSGGETQYF. The DNA of the CDR3 is TGCAGTGCTAGAGATACGCTGAGCGGGGGTGAGACCCAGTACTTC.

V usage is TRBV29-1 and J usage is TRBJ1-3; D perhaps matches TRBD1 (5 bases). The CDR3 covers 12 residues. Germline CDR1 is SQVTM and CDR2 is ANQGSEA. V dropped 3 bases and J dropped 4 bases, with 7 bases sitting between them. The DNA for the CDR3 is TGCAGCGTTGACGACAGCGGAAACACCATATATTTT. It specifies CSVDDSGNTIYF.

The chain combines TRBV7-6 with TRBJ2-1; the match to TRBD2 covers 11 bases. Germline V lookup: CDR1 SGHVS, CDR2 FNYEAQ. The CDR3 is 18 residues long. The V and J ends lost 3 bases and 12 bases, in that order; junction bases with no gene match: 19. CDR3 sequence reads: CASSFPRGLAGGPDTQFF. The CDR3 bases are TGTGCCAGCAGCTTCCCTAGGGGTCTAGCGGGGGGCCCAGATACGCAGTTCTTC.

The chain links TRBV29-1 to TRBJ1-2, with no clear D. The CDR3 runs 11 residues. CDR1 and CDR2 (germline): SQVTM, ANQGSEA. Trimming took 5 bases from V and 6 from J, leaving 10 bases between them. For the CDR3, the DNA is TGCAGCGTTCCGGAGAAGCATGGCTACACCTTC. As protein: CSVPEKHGYTF.

This clonotype occurred many times. The rearrangement uses TRBV10-3 and TRBJ2-7; possibly TRBD1 or TRBD2 for D (6 bases each). V lost 6 bases and J 6 bases, leaving 15 bases between the germline ends. This CDR3 contains 13 residues. Germline V lookup: CDR1 ENHRY, CDR2 SYGVKD. CDR3 DNA: TGTGCCATCAGATTCGAGGGGGGTTTCGAGCAGTACTTC. Its translation: CAIRFEGGFEQYF.

The chain's CDR3 is CAITGGGNQPHYEQYF. The DNA for the CDR3 is TGTGCCATCACGGGTGGAGGCAATCAGCCCCACTACGAGCAGTACTTC. The J gene is TRBJ2-7, the V gene TRBV10-3, with D possibly matching TRBD2 (5 bases). Trimming shortened V by 7 bases and J by 3 bases, and 22 bases separated the two germline ends. The CDR3 sequence is 16 residues long. Germline V CDR1 and CDR2: ENHRY, SYGVKD.